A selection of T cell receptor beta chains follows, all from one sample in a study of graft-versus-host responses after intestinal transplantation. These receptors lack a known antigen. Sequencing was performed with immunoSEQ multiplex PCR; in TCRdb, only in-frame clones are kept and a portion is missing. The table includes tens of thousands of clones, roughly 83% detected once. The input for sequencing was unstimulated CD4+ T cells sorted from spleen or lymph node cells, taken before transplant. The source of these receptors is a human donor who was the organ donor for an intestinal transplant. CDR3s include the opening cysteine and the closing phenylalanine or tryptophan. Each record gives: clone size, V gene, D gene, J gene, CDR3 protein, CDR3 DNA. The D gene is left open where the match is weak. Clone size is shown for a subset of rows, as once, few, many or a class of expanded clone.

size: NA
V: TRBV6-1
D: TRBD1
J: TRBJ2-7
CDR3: CASSESLGQGRLYEQYF
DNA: TGTGCCAGCAGTGAATCCCTTGGACAGGGCCGCCTCTACGAGCAGTACTTC

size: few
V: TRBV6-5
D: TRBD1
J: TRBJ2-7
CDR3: CASSYGAGGRHEQYF
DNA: TGTGCCAGCAGTTACGGAGCAGGGGGCAGACACGAGCAGTACTTC

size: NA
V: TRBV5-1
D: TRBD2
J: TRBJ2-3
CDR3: CASSDGLAGPDTQYF
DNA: TGCGCCAGCAGCGATGGACTAGCGGGACCAGATACGCAGTATTTT

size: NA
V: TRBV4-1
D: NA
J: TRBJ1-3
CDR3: CASSQLVSSGNTIYF
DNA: TGCGCCAGCAGCCAACTAGTCTCCTCTGGAAACACCATATATTTT

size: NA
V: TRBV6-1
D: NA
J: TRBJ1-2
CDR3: CASSINYGYTF
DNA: TGTGCCAGCAGCATAAACTATGGCTACACCTTC

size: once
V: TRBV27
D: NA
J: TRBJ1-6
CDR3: CASSLRSRPPKHNSPLHF
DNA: TGTGCCAGCAGTTTAAGAAGCAGGCCTCCGAAGCATAATTCACCCCTCCACTTT

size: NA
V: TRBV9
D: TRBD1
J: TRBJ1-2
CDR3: CASSVGQGWDGYTF
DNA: TGTGCCAGCAGCGTAGGACAGGGATGGGATGGCTACACCTTC

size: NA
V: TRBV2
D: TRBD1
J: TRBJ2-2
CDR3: CASSDRGHTGELFF
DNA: TGTGCCAGCAGTGACAGGGGGCACACCGGGGAGCTGTTTTTT

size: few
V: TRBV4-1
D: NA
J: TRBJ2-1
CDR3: CASSQEGGGNRFF
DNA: TGCGCCAGCAGCCAAGAGGGGGGCGGGAACAGGTTCTTC

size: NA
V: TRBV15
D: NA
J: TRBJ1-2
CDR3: CATSRDSGGANYGYTF
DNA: TGTGCCACCAGCAGAGATTCGGGGGGAGCTAACTATGGCTACACCTTC

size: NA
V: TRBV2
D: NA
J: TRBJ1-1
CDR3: CASSDPGRRGTEAFF
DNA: TGTGCCAGCAGTGATCCCGGCCGACGCGGCACTGAAGCTTTCTTT

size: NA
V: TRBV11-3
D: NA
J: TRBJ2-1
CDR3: CASSLGPIRSYNEQFF
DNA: TGTGCCAGCAGCTTAGGGCCTATTCGCTCCTACAATGAGCAGTTCTTC

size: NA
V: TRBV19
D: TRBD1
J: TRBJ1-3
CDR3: CASRPTGRNTIYF
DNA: TGTGCCAGTAGGCCGACAGGGAGAAACACCATATATTTT

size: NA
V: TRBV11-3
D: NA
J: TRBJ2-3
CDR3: CASSLVLRGTDTQYF
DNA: TGTGCCAGCAGCTTGGTACTTAGGGGCACAGATACGCAGTATTTT

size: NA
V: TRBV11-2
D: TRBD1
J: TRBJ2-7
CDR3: CASSLTGGYEQYF
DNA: TGTGCCAGCAGCTTGACAGGGGGCTACGAGCAGTACTTC

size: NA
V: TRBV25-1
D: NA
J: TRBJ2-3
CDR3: CASSDRRTDTQYF
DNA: TGTGCCAGCAGTGATAGGCGTACAGATACGCAGTATTTT

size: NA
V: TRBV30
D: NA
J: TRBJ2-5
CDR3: CAWRRRGRPQETQYF
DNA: TGTGCCTGGAGGCGCAGGGGAAGGCCCCAAGAGACCCAGTACTTC

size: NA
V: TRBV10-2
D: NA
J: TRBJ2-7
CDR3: CASKGTDYEQYF
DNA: TGCGCCAGCAAAGGGACGGACTACGAGCAGTACTTC

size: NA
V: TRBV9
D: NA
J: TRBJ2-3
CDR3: CASSVAGDFTDTQYF
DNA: TGTGCCAGCAGCGTAGCGGGGGACTTCACAGATACGCAGTATTTT

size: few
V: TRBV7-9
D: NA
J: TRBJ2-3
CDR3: CASSLAGGRADTQYF
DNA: TGTGCCAGCAGCTTAGCGGGGGGCAGGGCAGATACGCAGTATTTT

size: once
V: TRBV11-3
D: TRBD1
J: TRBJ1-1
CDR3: CASTLGQGNGNTEAFF
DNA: TGTGCCAGCACCCTGGGACAGGGGAATGGGAACACTGAAGCTTTCTTT

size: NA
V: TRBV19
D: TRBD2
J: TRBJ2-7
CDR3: CASSGLAGGEQYF
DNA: TGTGCCAGTAGTGGACTAGCGGGGGGCGAGCAGTACTTC

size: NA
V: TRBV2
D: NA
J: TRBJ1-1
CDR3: CASSPFNTEAFF
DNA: TGTGCCAGCAGCCCCTTTAACACTGAAGCTTTCTTT

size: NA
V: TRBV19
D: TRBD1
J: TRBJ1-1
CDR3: CASSTPGQGQNTEAFF
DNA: TGTGCCAGTAGTACCCCCGGACAGGGCCAGAACACTGAAGCTTTCTTT

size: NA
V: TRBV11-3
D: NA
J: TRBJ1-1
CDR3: CASSLGGSWDTEAFF
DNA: TGTGCCAGCAGCTTGGGGGGGAGTTGGGACACTGAAGCTTTCTTT

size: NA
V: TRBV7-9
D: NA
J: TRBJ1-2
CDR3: CASSQSMVGYTF
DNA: TGTGCCAGCAGCCAATCTATGGTTGGCTACACCTTC

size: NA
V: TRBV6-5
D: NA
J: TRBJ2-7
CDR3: CASSSLGLSAYEQYF
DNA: TGTGCCAGCAGTTCCCTGGGGCTTTCGGCCTACGAGCAGTACTTC

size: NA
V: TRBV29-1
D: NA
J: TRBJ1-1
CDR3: CSVGGLLNTEAFF
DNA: TGCAGCGTTGGGGGGCTTTTGAACACTGAAGCTTTCTTT

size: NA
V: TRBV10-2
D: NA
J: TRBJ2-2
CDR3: CASSVDGTGELFF
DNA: TGCGCCAGCAGTGTTGATGGGACCGGGGAGCTGTTTTTT

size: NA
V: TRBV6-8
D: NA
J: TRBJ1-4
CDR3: CASSPSSFEKLFF
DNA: TGTGCCAGCAGTCCCTCCTCATTTGAAAAACTGTTTTTT

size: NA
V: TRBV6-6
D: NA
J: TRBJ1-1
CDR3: CASSYFTGNTEAFF
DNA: TGTGCCAGCAGTTACTTTACAGGGAACACTGAAGCTTTCTTT

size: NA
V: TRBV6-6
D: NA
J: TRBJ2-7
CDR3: CATWGAYEQYF
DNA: TGTGCCACCTGGGGGGCCTACGAGCAGTACTTC

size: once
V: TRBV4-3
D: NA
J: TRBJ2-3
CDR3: CASSQRLTDTQYF
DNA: TGCGCCAGCAGCCAAAGACTCACAGATACGCAGTATTTT

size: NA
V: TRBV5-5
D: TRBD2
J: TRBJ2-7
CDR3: CASSPHGLAATYEQYF
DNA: TGTGCCAGCAGCCCACACGGGCTAGCGGCAACCTACGAGCAGTACTTC

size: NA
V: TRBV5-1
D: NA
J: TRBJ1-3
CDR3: CASSLAAGPGNTIYF
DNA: TGCGCCAGCAGCTTGGCCGCAGGGCCTGGAAACACCATATATTTT

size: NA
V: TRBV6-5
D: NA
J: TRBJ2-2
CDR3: CAARRKANTGELFF
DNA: TGTGCCGCAAGACGGAAAGCGAACACCGGGGAGCTGTTTTTT

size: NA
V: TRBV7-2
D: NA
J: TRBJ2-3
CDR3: CASSLGGVTDTQYF
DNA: TGTGCCAGCAGCTTAGGGGGGGTCACAGATACGCAGTATTTT

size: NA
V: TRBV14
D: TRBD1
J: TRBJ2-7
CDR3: CASSQAKGAIHEQYF
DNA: TGTGCCAGCAGCCAAGCCAAGGGGGCAATACACGAGCAGTACTTC

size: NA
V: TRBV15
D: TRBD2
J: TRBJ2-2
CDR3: CATSRLAGTNTGELFF
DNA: TGTGCCACCAGCAGATTAGCGGGGACGAACACCGGGGAGCTGTTTTTT

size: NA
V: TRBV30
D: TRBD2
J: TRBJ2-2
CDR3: CAWSGPVAGRRTGELFF
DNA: TGTGCCTGGAGTGGGCCCGTAGCGGGGAGACGTACCGGGGAGCTGTTTTTT

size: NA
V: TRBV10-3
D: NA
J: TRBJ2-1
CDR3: CAISESRAQFF
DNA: TGTGCCATCAGTGAGTCGAGGGCCCAGTTCTTC

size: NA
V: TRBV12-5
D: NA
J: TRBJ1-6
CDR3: CASGLVINADFNSPLHF
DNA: TGTGCTAGTGGTTTGGTAATAAATGCAGATTTTAATTCACCCCTCCACTTT

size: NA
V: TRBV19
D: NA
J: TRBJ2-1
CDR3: CASSGSSAYNEQFF
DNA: TGTGCCAGTAGTGGTTCTAGCGCCTACAATGAGCAGTTCTTC

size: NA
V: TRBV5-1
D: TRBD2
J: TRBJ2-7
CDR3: CASSRLADSYEQYF
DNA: TGCGCCAGCAGCAGGCTAGCGGATTCCTACGAGCAGTACTTC

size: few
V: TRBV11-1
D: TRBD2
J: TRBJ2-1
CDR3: CASSQLAGPYNEQFF
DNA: TGTGCCAGCAGCCAACTAGCGGGACCCTACAATGAGCAGTTCTTC

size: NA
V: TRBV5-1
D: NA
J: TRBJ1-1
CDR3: CASSVLAGTANTEAFF
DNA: TGCGCCAGCAGCGTACTTGCCGGGACGGCGAACACTGAAGCTTTCTTT

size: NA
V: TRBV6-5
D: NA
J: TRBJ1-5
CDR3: CASSYAPPGNQPQHF
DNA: TGTGCCAGCAGTTATGCACCACCTGGGAATCAGCCCCAGCATTTT

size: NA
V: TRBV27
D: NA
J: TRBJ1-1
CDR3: CASSLLRTSGTENTEAFF
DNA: TGTGCCAGCAGCTTACTCAGGACATCTGGTACTGAGAACACTGAAGCTTTCTTT

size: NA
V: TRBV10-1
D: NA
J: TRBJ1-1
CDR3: CASSEGPKDGLDKNTEAFF
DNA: TGCGCCAGCAGTGAGGGACCAAAGGACGGATTAGACAAGAACACTGAAGCTTTCTTT

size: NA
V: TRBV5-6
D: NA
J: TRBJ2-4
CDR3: CASSLGYGVKNIQYF
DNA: TGTGCCAGCAGCTTGGGATACGGGGTCAAAAACATTCAGTACTTC

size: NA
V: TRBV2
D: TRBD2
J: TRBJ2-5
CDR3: CASSRDRLAGETQYF
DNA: TGTGCCAGCAGTAGGGACAGACTAGCGGGAGAGACCCAGTACTTC

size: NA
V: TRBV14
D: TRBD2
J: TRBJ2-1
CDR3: CASSQSSGSFWDEQFF
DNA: TGTGCCAGCAGCCAATCTAGCGGGAGTTTTTGGGATGAGCAGTTCTTC

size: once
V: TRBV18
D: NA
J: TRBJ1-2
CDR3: CASSPAGDGYTF
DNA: TGTGCCAGCTCACCAGCGGGAGATGGCTACACCTTC

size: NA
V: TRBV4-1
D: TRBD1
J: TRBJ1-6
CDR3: CASSQDPRGNSPLHF
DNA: TGCGCCAGCAGCCAAGATCCCAGGGGGAATTCACCCCTCCACTTT